These 32 T cell receptor beta chains were sequenced from one sample in a study of identical twins. TCRdb used MiXCR to reprocess the 5' RACE reads, holding one entry per CDR3 protein. The sample lists about 240,000 distinct CDR3 sequences; about 10% were seen once. Input material: memory T cells sorted from blood. Receptors originate from a man aged 45-65 years in good health.

This clonotype was detected only a few times. The chain is built from TRBV5-8 and TRBJ2-2; no reliable D call. This CDR3 has 16 amino acids. Germline CDR1 SGHTS, CDR2 YDEGEE. V shed 7 bases and J shed 4 bases, with 20 bases lying between them. CDR3 region: CASPPYGGRSTGELFF. CDR3 nucleotide sequence: TGTGCCAGCCCGCCCTATGGCGGCAGGAGCACCGGGGAGCTGTTTTTT.

CDR3 in amino acids: CQAGQGAQVYGYTF. The CDR3 nucleotides are TGCCAAGCCGGACAGGGGGCGCAAGTATATGGCTACACCTTC. V and J are TRBV20-1 and TRBJ1-2; 11 bases align to TRBD1. This CDR3 has 14 residues. Per germline, CDR1 DFQATT and CDR2 SNEGSKA (reference sequence).

This clonotype showed up many times. The chain links TRBV11-1 to TRBJ2-6; TRBD2 might be the D (5 bases). The CDR3 spans 18 residues. CDR1 and CDR2 from the germline V gene are SGHAT and FQDESV (reference sequence). Deletions cut 5 bases from V and 0 bases from J, with 17 bases between. The CDR3 region has the DNA TGTGCCAGCAGCCCCCTTAGAGGGAGTAGCTCTGGGGCCAACGTCCTGACTTTC. As protein: CASSPLRGSSSGANVLTF.

This clonotype was picked up a small number of times. V usage is TRBV5-4 and J usage is TRBJ1-2; perhaps TRBD1 as D (5 bases). The V gene lost 2 bases and the J gene lost 3 bases, with 14 bases spanning the gap. CDR1 and CDR2 (germline): SGHNT, YYREEE (reference sequence). This CDR3 is 15 amino acids long. For the CDR3, the DNA is TGTGCCAGCAGCTTCCGGGACTTTAGGGACTATGGCTACACCTTC. Translation gives CASSFRDFRDYGYTF.

In this sample, this clonotype turned up many times. The V and J genes are TRBV29-1 and TRBJ1-2; TRBD1 matches 8 bases. Germline V CDR1 and CDR2: SQVTM, ANQGSEA. Trimming removed 5 bases from V and 2 bases from J; junction bases left unmatched: 19. The CDR3 extends over 18 amino acids. In DNA form, the CDR3 reads TGCAGCGTTCTGGAGGGACGCCCGGGACAGGTCGAGAACTATGGCTACACCTTC. Its translation: CSVLEGRPGQVENYGYTF.

The sample holds a few counts of this clonotype. The chain links TRBV20-1 to TRBJ2-1, with D perhaps TRBD2 (7 bases). V shed 3 bases and J shed 0 bases, with 12 bases lying between them. This CDR3 is 15 amino acids long. Germline V gene data show CDR1 as DFQATT and CDR2 as SNEGSKA (reference sequence). Here the CDR3 DNA reads TGCAGTGCTAGCGGCGGGGGCCCCTCCTACAATGAGCAGTTCTTC. Translated, it gives CSASGGGPSYNEQFF.

In its sample, this clonotype was seen many times. The chain carries TRBV25-1 and TRBJ1-3; weak D call: TRBD1 (6 bases). The CDR3 runs 15 residues. The V gene's germline CDR1 is MGHDK and CDR2 SYGVNS. Deletions cut 6 bases from V and 2 bases from J, with 14 bases between. Here the CDR3 DNA reads TGTGCCAGCAGGGACAGCTACATCCCTGGAAACACCATATATTTT. Translation gives CASRDSYIPGNTIYF.

This clonotype was counted between two and nine times. The V and J genes are TRBV20-1 and TRBJ2-1; perhaps D is TRBD1 or TRBD2 (5 bases each). There are 15 residues in the CDR3. V was clipped by 6 bases and J by 7 bases, with 22 bases between them. Germline CDR1 DFQATT, CDR2 SNEGSKA (reference sequence). DNA for the CDR3: TGCAGTGCATCCAACAGGAGGACACTAACAAATGAGCAGTTCTTC. It codes for CSASNRRTLTNEQFF.

This clonotype turned up a few times. V is TRBV20-1 and J is TRBJ2-7; D uncertain. Germline-derived CDR1 and CDR2 are DFQATT and SNEGSKA (reference sequence). This CDR3 contains 12 residues. V was trimmed by 3 bases and J by 2 bases, leaving 8 bases between them. The CDR3 sequence is CSASAQAYEQYF. DNA of the CDR3: TGCAGTGCTAGTGCGCAGGCCTACGAGCAGTACTTC.

Many counts were recorded for this clonotype. This rearrangement joins TRBV28 to TRBJ2-1; D possibly corresponds to TRBD1 (6 bases). CDR1 is MDHEN, CDR2 SYDVKM, per germline. The CDR3 has 13 amino acids. V was trimmed by 4 bases and J by 5 bases, leaving 9 bases between them. CDR3 amino acids: CASSWDTDNEQFF. The CDR3 nucleotides are TGTGCCAGCAGTTGGGACACTGACAATGAGCAGTTCTTC. The full variable domain, rest sourced from reference TRBV28 and TRBJ2-1, is DVKVTQSSRYLVKRTGEKVFLECVQDMDHENMFWYRQDPGLGLRLIYFSYDVKMKEKGDIPEGYSVSREKKERFSLILESASTNQTSMYLCASSWDTDNEQFFGPGTRLTVL.

This rearrangement joins TRBV12-3 or TRBV12-4 to TRBJ2-3; 7 bases match TRBD2. The CDR3 totals 14 residues. The V segment lost 4 bases and the J segment 4 bases; nucleotides outside the gene matches: 5. The CDR3 DNA is TGTGCCAGCAGTTACGGGGGAGGGGCAGATACGCAGTATTTT. It yields the protein CASSYGGGADTQYF.

The chain couples TRBV12-3 or TRBV12-4 to TRBJ2-1, with a tentative D call TRBD2 (5 bases). The CDR3 is 15 amino acids. V lost 1 base to trimming and J lost 4 bases, with 11 bases between them. The CDR3 spells CASSLVGNGYNEQFF. The CDR3 DNA reads as TGTGCCAGCAGTTTAGTCGGGAATGGGTACAATGAGCAGTTCTTC.

The chain uses TRBV10-3 and TRBJ2-3; TRBD2 matches at 12 bases. V shed 6 bases, J shed 6 bases, and the junction held 7 bases outside the gene matches. The CDR3 spans 15 residues. The V gene's germline CDR1 is ENHRY and CDR2 SYGVKD. The CDR3 nucleotides read TGTGCCATCAGGGCTCTAGCGGGAGGGGGGGATACGCAGTATTTT. This translates into CAIRALAGGGDTQYF.

The chain carries TRBV9 and TRBJ2-1; TRBD1 is a possible D gene (6 bases). This CDR3 spans 14 amino acids. Germline values: CDR1 SGDLS, CDR2 YYNGEE. V was clipped by 2 bases and J by 5 bases, with 11 bases between them. The CDR3 DNA follows: TGTGCCAGCAGCGTCCGACAGGCGAACAATGAGCAGTTCTTC. Its protein product is CASSVRQANNEQFF.

In its sample, this clonotype was seen once. The chain combines TRBV30 with TRBJ1-6, with D unclear. This CDR3 comprises 13 residues. Trimming removed 8 bases at V and 7 bases at J, with 15 bases between. Germline CDR1 reads GTSNPN; CDR2 reads SVGIG (reference sequence). CDR3 region: CAAVRAGNSPLHF. The DNA for the CDR3 is TGTGCCGCCGTCCGGGCGGGGAATTCACCCCTCCACTTT. Together with reference TRBV30 and TRBJ1-6, the CDR3 gives the full variable domain: SQTIHQWPATLVQPVGSPLSLECTVEGTSNPNLYWYRQAAGRGLQLLFYSVGIGQISSEVPQNLSASRPQDRQFILSSKKLLLSDSGFYLCAAVRAGNSPLHFGNGTRLTVT.

There are a few counts of this clonotype. V gene TRBV6-7 combines with J gene TRBJ1-5; D remains ambiguous. TRBV6-7 is reported as an ORF; its role is uncertain. V shed 0 bases and J shed 6 bases, with 21 bases lying between them. This CDR3 is 18 amino acids long. The CDR3 DNA reads TGTGCCAGCAGTTACTCGGGCAGCGCCAAAGATGGGAGTCAGCCCCAGCATTTT. Translating it yields CASSYSGSAKDGSQPQHF.

This clonotype was recorded many times. J is TRBJ2-3 and V is TRBV5-5; D possibly corresponds to TRBD2 (6 bases). CDR3 length: 15 amino acids. V lost 2 bases and J 2 bases, leaving 12 bases between the germline ends. CDR1 SGHKS and CDR2 YYEKEE come from the germline V gene (reference sequence). The chain's CDR3 is CASSFSGAPTDTQYF. For the CDR3, the DNA is TGTGCCAGCAGCTTTAGCGGAGCCCCCACAGATACGCAGTATTTT.

V usage is TRBV2 and J usage is TRBJ2-3; 7 bases are shared with TRBD2. The germline V gene has CDR1 SNHLY and CDR2 FYNNEI. The CDR3 has 15 amino acids. Unmatched junction bases numbered 5, after V lost 4 bases and J lost 1 base. In DNA, the CDR3 is TGTGCCAGCAGTGTATCGGGGAGGGGCACAGATACGCAGTATTTT. It translates to CASSVSGRGTDTQYF.

Many counts were recorded for this clonotype. V usage is TRBV18 and J usage is TRBJ2-4; D not certain. The CDR3 extends over 13 amino acids. The ends were cut back, 6 bases at V and 0 bases at J, with 6 bases in the middle. Germline V gives CDR1 KGHSH, CDR2 LQKENI. The CDR3 bases are TGTGCCAGCTCCAGATTAGCCAAAAACATTCAGTACTTC. Protein sequence: CASSRLAKNIQYF.

Many counts were recorded for this clonotype. The chain carries TRBV12-3 or TRBV12-4 and TRBJ2-3, with D maybe TRBD2 (5 bases). The V end lost 3 bases, the J end lost 6 bases, and 10 bases lay between the germline ends. The CDR3 runs 13 residues. The CDR3 nucleotides read TGTGCCAGCAGTTTGGCTAGGAGGGATACGCAGTATTTT. Protein product: CASSLARRDTQYF.

This clonotype was seen repeatedly, ten times or more. The chain is built from TRBV12-3 or TRBV12-4 and TRBJ2-1; unclear D gene. The germline V and J ends were trimmed by 1 base and 8 bases, with 12 bases remaining between them. This CDR3 region has 14 residues. The CDR3 spells CASSLVHPGDEQFF. The CDR3 nucleotides read TGTGCCAGCAGTTTAGTACATCCGGGCGATGAGCAGTTCTTC.

This chain links TRBV7-3 with TRBJ2-1, with 9 bases fitting TRBD1. The CDR3 length is 15 residues. Per the germline V gene, CDR1 is SGHTA and CDR2 is FQGTGA. Trimming cost V 5 bases and J 7 bases; bases outside gene matches: 9. In DNA form, the CDR3 reads TGTGCCAGCAGCCGTATGACAGGGGGAGCGAATGAGCAGTTCTTC. This gives the protein CASSRMTGGANEQFF.

The rearrangement links TRBV27 to TRBJ1-2; TRBD1 aligns across 7 bases. The ends lost 2 bases at V and 4 bases at J; junction bases unmatched: 7. Germline CDR1 and CDR2: MNHEY and SMNVEV (reference sequence). This CDR3 comprises 15 residues. The DNA for the CDR3 is TGTGCCAGCAGTTTAAGTCGGCAGGGGGTCTATGGCTACACCTTC. Protein product: CASSLSRQGVYGYTF.

This clonotype was observed at least ten times. V usage is TRBV10-3 and J usage is TRBJ2-1, with 11 bases fitting TRBD2. Germline CDR1 and CDR2: ENHRY and SYGVKD. With 3 bases clipped from V and 6 bases from J, the junction kept 4 bases outside the gene matches. The length of the CDR3 is 15 residues. The CDR3, as DNA: TGTGCCATCAGTGACGTAGCGGGAGGGGGCAATGAGCAGTTCTTC. Its protein is CAISDVAGGGNEQFF.

The chain employs TRBV10-2 and TRBJ1-6; D unresolved. Trimming removed 0 bases from V and 7 bases from J, with 4 bases in between. The CDR3 spans 13 residues. The germline CDR1 and CDR2 sequences are WSHSY and SAAADI. This CDR3 is CASSESSNSPLHF. For the CDR3, the DNA is TGCGCCAGCAGTGAGTCATCCAATTCACCCCTCCACTTT.

About this clonotype: This may be a read error, as it is one base from a much larger clone. The conserved phenylalanine or tryptophan is not found at the CDR3 terminus, so this likely reflects a read error. This sequence joins TRBV28 and TRBJ2-3, with 9 nucleotides matching TRBD2. The CDR3 runs 14 residues. Germline V gene lookup returns CDR1 MDHEN and CDR2 SYDVKM. The V and J ends lost 2 bases and 7 bases, in that order; junction bases with no gene match: 4. This CDR3 reads CASSLLAGHYTQYI. As DNA, the CDR3 is TGTGCCAGCAGTTTACTAGCGGGGCACTATACGCAGTATATT.

V is TRBV7-2 and J is TRBJ2-3; TRBD1 matches 9 bases. The CDR3 extends over 15 amino acids. Unmatched junction bases numbered 3, after V lost 3 bases and J lost 2 bases. Looked up from germline, CDR1 is SGHTA and CDR2 is FQGNSA. Here the CDR3 DNA reads TGTGCCAGCAGCTTTCGGACAGGGGACACAGATACGCAGTATTTT. The encoded protein is CASSFRTGDTDTQYF.

The table lists this clonotype with a few counts. This chain connects TRBV6-2 or TRBV6-3 to TRBJ2-3, with a tentative D call TRBD2 (6 bases). The CDR3 is 13 amino acids. The V gene's germline CDR1 is MNHEY and CDR2 SVGEGT. V shed 7 bases and J shed 6 bases, with 14 bases lying between them. CDR3: CASTPSGGDTQYF. CDR3 sequence (DNA): TGTGCCAGCACCCCTAGTGGGGGGGATACGCAGTATTTT.

This clonotype occurred many times. The J gene is TRBJ1-1, the V gene TRBV7-9; no definite D call. V dropped 2 bases and J dropped 0 bases, with 7 bases sitting between them. CDR3 length equals 14 residues. Germline V lookup: CDR1 SEHNR, CDR2 FQNEAQ (reference sequence). CDR3 residues: CASSLSRLNTEAFF. CDR3 nucleotides: TGTGCCAGCAGCTTATCCCGACTGAACACTGAAGCTTTCTTT.

This clonotype was recorded a few times. The rearrangement joins TRBV10-3 to TRBJ2-2; D is possibly TRBD2 (6 bases). The CDR3 covers 14 residues. V lost 6 bases to trimming and J lost 1 base, with 9 bases between them. CDR1 and CDR2 from the germline V gene are ENHRY and SYGVKD. DNA for the CDR3: TGTGCCATCAGCCGGGACTTGAACACCGGGGAGCTGTTTTTT. It codes for CAISRDLNTGELFF.

This clonotype turned up a few times. The V and J genes are TRBV2 and TRBJ2-3; D perhaps matches TRBD2 (5 bases). CDR3 length: 13 amino acids. Trimming cost V 6 bases and J 1 base, with 8 bases left between them. The germline CDR1 and CDR2 sequences are SNHLY and FYNNEI. In nucleotides, the CDR3 is TGTGCCAGCAGATGGGGAGGCACAGATACGCAGTATTTT. It encodes CASRWGGTDTQYF.

There are many counts of this clonotype. The chain is built from TRBV20-1 and TRBJ2-1; 8 bases match TRBD1. This CDR3 has 14 residues. Trimming removed 3 bases from V and 6 bases from J; junction bases left unmatched: 7. The germline CDR1 and CDR2 sequences are DFQATT and SNEGSKA (reference sequence). The CDR3 sequence is CSASWGQVSNEQFF. CDR3 sequence (DNA): TGCAGTGCTAGTTGGGGACAGGTATCCAATGAGCAGTTCTTC.